The source of this T cell receptor beta chain is a study of breast tumors, draining lymph nodes, adjacent tissues listed by TCRdb under 2016. As for the study more broadly: Breast cancer patients provided tumor, adjacent nontumor tissue and axillary lymph nodes, and the study compared the TCR beta repertoires across these three sources. The study was designed to assess the relationships and possible T-cell exchange between tumor, surrounding tissue and draining lymph node repertoires in human breast cancer. The paper as a whole reports these results and caveats: Tumor T-cell repertoires showed less diversity than lymph node repertoires and more diversity than nontumor tissue repertoires, and tumor T-cell repertoires showed preferential V and J gene usage. A scenario in which most tumor T cells derive from the lymph node and then expand within tumor tissue was judged to be consistent with the data. Tumor and nontumor tissue repertoires were significantly more similar in luminal-like than in basal-like breast cancer. Rather than being directly demonstrated, the conclusion that tumor T cells originate in lymph nodes was presented as consistent with a hypothesis.

Adjacent samples consisted of nontumor breast tissue surrounding the tumor. TCRdb shows the sequencer as Illumina HiSeq 2000. TCR beta chain libraries were generated through multiplex PCR amplification. The amplified TCR beta chain products were analyzed by high-throughput sequencing. The public reads were reprocessed in TCRdb via fastp at Q25 and MiXCR, keeping in-frame beta chains. Rows with a matching CDR3 protein are joined into one entry that keeps the most common DNA and genes. Counted in this sample were over 15,000 distinct CDR3 sequences; 50% to 60% of them appeared once. The ten largest clones capture approximately 16% of the sample. For this clonotype: It lacks a known antigen. One base away there is no much larger clone; base qualities are not given.

CDR1 and CDR2, looked up from the germline V gene, are KGHDR and SFDVKD. Trimming removed 2 bases from V and 1 base from J, leaving 13 bases between the germline ends. There are 16 amino acids in the CDR3, from cysteine to phenylalanine inclusive. The kept DNA is CDR3 alone, 48 bases in frame from the first base. The V and J genes are TRBV24-1 and TRBJ1-1; TRBD1 might be the D gene, on 6 matching bases. The sequence derives from a female donor with breast cancer. Some clones in this sample may be carry-over from other donors' samples. The source material was tumor-adjacent breast tissue. The DNA sequence reads TGTGCCACCAGTGATTCCAGGACAGCGGAGAACACTGAAGCTTTCTTT. Its amino acids are CATSDSRTAENTEAFF.